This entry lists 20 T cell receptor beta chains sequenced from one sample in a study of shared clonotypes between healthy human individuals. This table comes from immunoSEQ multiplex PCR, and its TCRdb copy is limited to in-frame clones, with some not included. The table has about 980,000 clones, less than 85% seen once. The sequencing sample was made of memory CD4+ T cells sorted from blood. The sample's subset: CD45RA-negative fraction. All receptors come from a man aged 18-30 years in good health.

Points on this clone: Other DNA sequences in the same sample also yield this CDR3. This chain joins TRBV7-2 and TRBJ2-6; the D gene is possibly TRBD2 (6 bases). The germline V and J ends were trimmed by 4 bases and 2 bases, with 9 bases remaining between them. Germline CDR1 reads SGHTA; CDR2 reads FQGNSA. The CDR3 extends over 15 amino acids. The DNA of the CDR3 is TGTGCCAGCAGCTCGTGGGGGGCTGGGGCCAACGTCCTGACTTTC. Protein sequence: CASSSWGAGANVLTF.

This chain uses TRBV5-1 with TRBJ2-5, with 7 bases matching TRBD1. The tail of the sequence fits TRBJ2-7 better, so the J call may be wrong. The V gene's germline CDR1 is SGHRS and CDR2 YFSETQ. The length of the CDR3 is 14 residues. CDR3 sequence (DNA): TGCGCCAGCGGGTCGGGGCAGGGGGCCTACGAGCAGTACTTC. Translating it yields CASGSGQGAYEQYF.

CDR3 amino acids: CASSAGTINEQFF. As DNA, the CDR3 is TGTGCCAGCAGCGCCGGGACCATCAATGAGCAGTTCTTC. The chain is built from TRBV5-4 and TRBJ2-1; D may match TRBD1 or TRBD2 (5 bases each). The CDR3 covers 13 residues. V dropped 4 bases and J dropped 6 bases, with 11 bases sitting between them. Germline V lookup: CDR1 SGHNT, CDR2 YYREEE (reference sequence).

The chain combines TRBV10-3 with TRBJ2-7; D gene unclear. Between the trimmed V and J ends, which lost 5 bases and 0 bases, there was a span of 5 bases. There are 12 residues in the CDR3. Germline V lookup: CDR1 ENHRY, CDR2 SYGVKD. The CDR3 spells CAISSLSYEQYF. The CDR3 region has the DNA TGTGCCATCAGTTCTCTCTCCTACGAGCAGTACTTC.

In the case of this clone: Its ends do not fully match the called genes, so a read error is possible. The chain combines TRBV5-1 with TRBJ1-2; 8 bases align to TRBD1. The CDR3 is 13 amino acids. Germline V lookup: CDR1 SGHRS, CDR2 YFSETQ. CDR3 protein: CASSLMTGDGCTF. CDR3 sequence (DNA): TGCGCCAGCAGCTTAATGACAGGGGATGGCTGCACCTTC.

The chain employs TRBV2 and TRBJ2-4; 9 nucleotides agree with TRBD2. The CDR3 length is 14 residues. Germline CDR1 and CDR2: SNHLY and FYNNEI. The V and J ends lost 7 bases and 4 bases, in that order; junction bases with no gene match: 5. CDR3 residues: CASTILAGKNIQYF. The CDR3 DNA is TGTGCCAGCACAATACTAGCGGGTAAAAACATTCAGTACTTC.

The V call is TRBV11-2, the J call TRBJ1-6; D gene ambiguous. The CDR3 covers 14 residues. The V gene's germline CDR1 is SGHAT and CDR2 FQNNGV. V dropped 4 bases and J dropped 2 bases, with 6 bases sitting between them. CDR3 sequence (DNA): TGTGCCAGCAGCTATCAGGCCTATAATTCACCCCTCCACTTT. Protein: CASSYQAYNSPLHF.

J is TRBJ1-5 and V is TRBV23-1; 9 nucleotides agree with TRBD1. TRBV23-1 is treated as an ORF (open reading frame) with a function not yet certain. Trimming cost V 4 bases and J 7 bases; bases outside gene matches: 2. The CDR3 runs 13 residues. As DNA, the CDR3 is TGCGCCAGCAGTCGGACAGGGGACCAGCCCCAGCATTTT. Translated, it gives CASSRTGDQPQHF.

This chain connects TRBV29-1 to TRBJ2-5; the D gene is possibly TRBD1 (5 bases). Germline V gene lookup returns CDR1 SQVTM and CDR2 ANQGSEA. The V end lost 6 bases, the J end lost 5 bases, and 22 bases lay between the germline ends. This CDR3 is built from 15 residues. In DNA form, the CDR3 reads TGCAGCGTCAAATCGGACAATACGGCGTTGGAGACCCAGTACTTC. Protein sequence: CSVKSDNTALETQYF.

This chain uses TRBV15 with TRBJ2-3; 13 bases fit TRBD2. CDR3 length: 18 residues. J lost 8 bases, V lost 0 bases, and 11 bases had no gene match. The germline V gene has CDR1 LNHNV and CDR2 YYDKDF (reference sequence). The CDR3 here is CATSRDLPGTSGAGTQYF. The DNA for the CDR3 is TGTGCCACCAGCAGAGATCTTCCCGGGACTAGCGGGGCCGGTACGCAGTATTTT.

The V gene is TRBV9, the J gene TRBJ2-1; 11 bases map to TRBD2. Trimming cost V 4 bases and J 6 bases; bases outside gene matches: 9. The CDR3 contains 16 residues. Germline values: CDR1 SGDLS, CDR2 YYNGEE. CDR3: CASSISGTSGINEQFF. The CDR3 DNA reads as TGTGCCAGCAGCATATCCGGGACTAGCGGAATCAATGAGCAGTTCTTC.

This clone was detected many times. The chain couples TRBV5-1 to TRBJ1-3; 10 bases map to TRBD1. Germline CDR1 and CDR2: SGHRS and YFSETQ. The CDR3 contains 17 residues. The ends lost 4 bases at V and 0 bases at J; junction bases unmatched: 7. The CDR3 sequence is CASSPGTGVTSGNTIYF. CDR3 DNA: TGCGCCAGCAGCCCCGGGACAGGGGTGACCTCTGGAAACACCATATATTTT.

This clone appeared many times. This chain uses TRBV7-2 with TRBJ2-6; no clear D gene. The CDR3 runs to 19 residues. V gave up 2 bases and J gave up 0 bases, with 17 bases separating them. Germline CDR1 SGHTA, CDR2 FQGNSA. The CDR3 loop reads CASSLRVITGSSGANVLTF. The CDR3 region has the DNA TGTGCCAGCAGCTTACGGGTGATAACCGGTTCCTCTGGGGCCAACGTCCTGACTTTC.

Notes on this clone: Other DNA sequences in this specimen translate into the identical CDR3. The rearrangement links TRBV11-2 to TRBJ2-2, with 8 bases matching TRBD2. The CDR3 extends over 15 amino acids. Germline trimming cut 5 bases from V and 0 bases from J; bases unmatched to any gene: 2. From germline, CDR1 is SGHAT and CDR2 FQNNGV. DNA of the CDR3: TGTGCCAGCAGCCTTAGCGGGACGAACACCGGGGAGCTGTTTTTT. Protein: CASSLSGTNTGELFF.

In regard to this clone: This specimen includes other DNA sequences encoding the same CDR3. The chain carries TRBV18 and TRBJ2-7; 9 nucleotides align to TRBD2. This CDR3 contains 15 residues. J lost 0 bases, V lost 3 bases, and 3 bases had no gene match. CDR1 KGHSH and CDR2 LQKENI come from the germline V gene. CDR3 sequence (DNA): TGTGCCAGCTCACCTAGCGGGGGTGGCTCCTACGAGCAGTACTTC. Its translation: CASSPSGGGSYEQYF.

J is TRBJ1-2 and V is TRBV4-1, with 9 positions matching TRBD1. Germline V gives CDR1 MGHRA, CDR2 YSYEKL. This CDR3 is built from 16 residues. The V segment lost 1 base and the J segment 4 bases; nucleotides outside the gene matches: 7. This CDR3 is CASSQGNRGQPYGYTF. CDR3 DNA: TGCGCCAGCAGCCAAGGGAACAGGGGGCAGCCCTATGGCTACACCTTC.

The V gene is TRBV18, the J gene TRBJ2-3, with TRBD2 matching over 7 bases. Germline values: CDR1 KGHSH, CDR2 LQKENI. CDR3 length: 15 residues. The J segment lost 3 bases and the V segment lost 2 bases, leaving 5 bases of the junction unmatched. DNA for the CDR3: TGTGCCAGCTCACCAGGGCTAGCGGAGACAGATACGCAGTATTTT. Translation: CASSPGLAETDTQYF.

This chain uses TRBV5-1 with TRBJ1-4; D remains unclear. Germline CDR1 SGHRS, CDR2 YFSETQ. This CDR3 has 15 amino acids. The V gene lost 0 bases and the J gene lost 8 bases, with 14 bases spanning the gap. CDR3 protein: CASSLESSRREKLFF. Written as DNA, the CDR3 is TGCGCCAGCAGCTTGGAGTCTAGTCGAAGGGAAAAACTGTTTTTT.

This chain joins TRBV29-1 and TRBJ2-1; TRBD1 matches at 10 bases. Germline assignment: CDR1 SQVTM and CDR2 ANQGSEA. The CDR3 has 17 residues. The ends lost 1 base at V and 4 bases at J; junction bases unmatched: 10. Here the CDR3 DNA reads TGCAGCGTTGAAGCCCCAGACAGGGGGCCCTCATACAATGAGCAGTTCTTC. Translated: CSVEAPDRGPSYNEQFF.

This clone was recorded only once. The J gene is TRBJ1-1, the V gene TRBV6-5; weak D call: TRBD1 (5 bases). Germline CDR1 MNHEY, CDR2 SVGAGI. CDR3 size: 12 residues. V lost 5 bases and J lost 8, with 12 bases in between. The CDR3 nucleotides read TGTGCCAGCAGTAAACCGGGACGGGAAGCTTTCTTT. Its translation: CASSKPGREAFF.